This T cell receptor beta chain is drawn from a study of cytotoxic CD8 clonotypes in ibrutinib-treated CLL. In the study overall: Response sampling came at median approximately a year of treatment, ranging roughly 6 to 40 months. Study-wide points: Sustained-remission patients were sampled at different times than progressing patients were. With treatment, public clonotypes, which were uncommon, either contracted or remained stable.

Deep sequencing aimed at 1 in 200,000 to 1 in 1 million T cells' resolution. Sequenced by immunoSEQ multiplex PCR; TCRdb stores in-frame clones only, minus some. The table shows roughly 250,000 clones, with roughly 74% occurring only once. As for this clone: What it recognizes is unknown.

This CDR3 has 15 residues. After removal of 8 bases from V and 7 bases from J, the junction contained 9 bases not matched to a gene. Germline V gives CDR1 MDHEN, CDR2 SYDVKM. The chain uses TRBV28 and TRBJ2-2; 11 nucleotides align to TRBD1. The sequence derives from a human donor with chronic lymphocytic leukemia. This material consisted of PBMCs, taken after 24 months of ibrutinib treatment. In DNA, the CDR3 is TGTGCCAGCTTGGGGCCGGACAGGGGGCTCGGGGAGCTGTTTTTT. The encoded protein is CASLGPDRGLGELFF.